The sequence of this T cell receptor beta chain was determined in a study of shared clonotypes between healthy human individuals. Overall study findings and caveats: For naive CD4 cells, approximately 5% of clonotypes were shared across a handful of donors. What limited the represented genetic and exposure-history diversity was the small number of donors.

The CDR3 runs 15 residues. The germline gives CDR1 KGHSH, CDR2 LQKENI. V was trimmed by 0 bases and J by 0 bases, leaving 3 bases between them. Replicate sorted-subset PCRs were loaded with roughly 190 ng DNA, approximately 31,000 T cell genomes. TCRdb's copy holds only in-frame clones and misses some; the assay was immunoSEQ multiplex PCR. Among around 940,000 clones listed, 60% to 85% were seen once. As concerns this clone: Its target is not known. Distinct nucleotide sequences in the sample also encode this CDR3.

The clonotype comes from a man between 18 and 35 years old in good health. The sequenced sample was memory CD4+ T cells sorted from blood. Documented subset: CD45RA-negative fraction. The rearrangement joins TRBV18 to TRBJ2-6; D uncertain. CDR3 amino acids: CASSPPNSGANVLTF. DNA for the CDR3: TGTGCCAGCTCACCACCGAACTCTGGGGCCAACGTCCTGACTTTC.